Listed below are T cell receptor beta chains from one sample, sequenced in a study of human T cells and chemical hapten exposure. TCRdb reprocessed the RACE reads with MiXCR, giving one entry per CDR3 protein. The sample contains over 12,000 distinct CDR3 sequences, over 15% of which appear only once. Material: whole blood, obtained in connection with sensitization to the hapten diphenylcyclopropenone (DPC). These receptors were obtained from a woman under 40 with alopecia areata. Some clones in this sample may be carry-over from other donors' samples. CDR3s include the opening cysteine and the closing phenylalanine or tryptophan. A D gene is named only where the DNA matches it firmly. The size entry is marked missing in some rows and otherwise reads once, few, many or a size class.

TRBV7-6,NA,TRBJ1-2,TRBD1,TGTGCCAGCAGCAAGACAGGGATGGACAACTATGGCTACACCTTC,CASSKTGMDNYGYTF
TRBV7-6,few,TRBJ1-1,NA,TGTGCCAGCAGCTTGATTAACGTGAACACTGAAGCTTTCTTT,CASSLINVNTEAFF
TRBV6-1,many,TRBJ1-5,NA,TGTGCCAGCAGACACGGACAGAGACAGGTGGGGCCCCAGCATTTT,CASRHGQRQVGPQHF
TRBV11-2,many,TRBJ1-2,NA,TGTGCCAGCAGCTCGAGGGGGGCCTACTATGGCTACACCTTC,CASSSRGAYYGYTF
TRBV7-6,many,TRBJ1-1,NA,TGTGCCAGCAGCCCTAGTGGCAGGGCGAACACTGAAGCTTTCTTT,CASSPSGRANTEAFF
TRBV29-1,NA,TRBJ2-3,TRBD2,TGCAGCGTTGACGGGACTAGCGGGGTATGGGCGCAGTATTTT,CSVDGTSGVWAQYF
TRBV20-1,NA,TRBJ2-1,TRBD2,TGCAGTGCTAGAGAGGATCTAGCGGGATTCATGGGGTTCTTC,CSAREDLAGFMGFF
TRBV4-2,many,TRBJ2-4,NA,TGTGCCAGCAGCCAAGCTGATTTAGCCAAAAACATTCAGTACTTC,CASSQADLAKNIQYF
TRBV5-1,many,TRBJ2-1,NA,TGCGCCAGCAGCTTGGGCTCGAATTCCAACTCCTACAATGAGCAGTTCTTC,CASSLGSNSNSYNEQFF
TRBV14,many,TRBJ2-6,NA,TGTGCCAGCAGCAAGGGGTCTGGGGCCAACGTCCTGACTTTC,CASSKGSGANVLTF
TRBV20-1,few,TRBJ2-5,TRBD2,TGCAGTGCTAGAGCCGCGACTACGACTAGCGGGGGCCTAGGCCCCCAAGAGACCCAGTACTTC,CSARAATTTSGGLGPQETQYF
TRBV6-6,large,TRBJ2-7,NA,TGTGCCAGCAGTTACTCGAGAGGTTCGGGTTACGAGCAGTACTTC,CASSYSRGSGYEQYF
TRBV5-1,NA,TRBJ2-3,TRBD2,TGCGCCAGCAGCTTAGCGGGGGGAACAGATACGCAGTATTTT,CASSLAGGTDTQYF
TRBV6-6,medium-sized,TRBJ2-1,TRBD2,TGTGCCAGCAGTTACTCGGGGGGGGTTAACGGTGAGCAGTTCTTC,CASSYSGGVNGEQFF
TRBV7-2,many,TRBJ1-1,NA,TGTGCCAGCAGCCTGGGCCGCAACACTGAAGCTTTCTTT,CASSLGRNTEAFF
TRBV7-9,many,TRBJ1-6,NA,TGTGCCAGCAGCTTTATTGATTTGGCCAGCTCCTATAATTCACCCCTCCACTTT,CASSFIDLASSYNSPLHF
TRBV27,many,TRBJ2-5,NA,TGTGCCAGCAGTTTTACGGGGGTAGAGACCCAGTACTTC,CASSFTGVETQYF
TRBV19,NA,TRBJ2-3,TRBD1,TGTGCCAGTAGTATAGCGACAGGGGGCCGCACAGATACGCAGTATTTT,CASSIATGGRTDTQYF
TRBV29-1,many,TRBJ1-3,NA,TGCAGCGCCCGTGTCTCTGGAAACACCATATATTTT,CSARVSGNTIYF
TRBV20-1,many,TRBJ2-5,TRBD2,TGCAGTGCTAGTGCTAGCGGGGGATCTCTATCTCTCGAGACCCAGTACTTC,CSASASGGSLSLETQYF
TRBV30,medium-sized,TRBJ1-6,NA,TGTGCCTGGACAGGGACGTTAGATTCACCCCTCCACTTT,CAWTGTLDSPLHF
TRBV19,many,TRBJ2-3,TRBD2,TGTGCCAGTAGAAACCCCGGACTAGCGGGAGTAGCAAATACGCAGTATTTT,CASRNPGLAGVANTQYF
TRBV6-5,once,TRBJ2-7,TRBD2,TGTGCCAGCAGTGACACTAGCGGCCTAACCTACGAGCAGTACTTC,CASSDTSGLTYEQYF
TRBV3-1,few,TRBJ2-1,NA,TGTGCCAGCAGCCACCGGACCTACAATGAGCAGTTCTTC,CASSHRTYNEQFF
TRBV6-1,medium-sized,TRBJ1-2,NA,TGTGCCAGCACTAGGGACGGTCAACTCTACACCTTC,CASTRDGQLYTF
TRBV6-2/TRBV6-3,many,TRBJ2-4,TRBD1,TGTGCCACCATTAGGGACAGGGGCAAAAACATTCAGTACTTC,CATIRDRGKNIQYF
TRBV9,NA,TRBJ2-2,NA,TGTGCCAGCAGCGTAGACCCAGGACGGGCCACCGGGGAGCTGTTTTTT,CASSVDPGRATGELFF
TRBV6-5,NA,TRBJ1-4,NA,TGTGCCAGCAGCCGTATCACAGGAAAGGTTGAAAAACTGTTTTTT,CASSRITGKVEKLFF
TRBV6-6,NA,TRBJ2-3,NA,TGTGCCGGGAAGAGCAGCGCAACAGATACGCAGTATTTT,CAGKSSATDTQYF
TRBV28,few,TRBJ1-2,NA,TGTGCCACCAACGGGATTTGGATCTATGGCTACACCTTC,CATNGIWIYGYTF
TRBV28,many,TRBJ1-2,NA,TGTGCCAGCAGTCAGTGGACGGGAGGCTACACCTTC,CASSQWTGGYTF
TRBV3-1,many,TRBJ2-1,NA,TGTGCCAGCAGCCAAGATCCTGCGGGAGAGCAGTTCTTC,CASSQDPAGEQFF
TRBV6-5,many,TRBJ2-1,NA,TGTGCCAGCAGTACGCGGGACAGCAACAATGAGCAGTTCTTC,CASSTRDSNNEQFF
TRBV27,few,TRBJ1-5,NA,TGTGCCAGCAGTTCCTTAGGACAGCCCCAGCATTTT,CASSSLGQPQHF
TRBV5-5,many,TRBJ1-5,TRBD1,TGTGCCAGCAGCCCCGGGACAGGGCAATCAGGGCCCCAGCATTTT,CASSPGTGQSGPQHF
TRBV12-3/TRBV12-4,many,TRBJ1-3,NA,TGTGCCAGCAGTCAGAACAGACTTAGCTCTGGAAACACCATATATTTT,CASSQNRLSSGNTIYF
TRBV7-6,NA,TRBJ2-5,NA,TGTGCCAGCAGCCCCCCGTACCGGGCCCCACGCCAAGAGACCCAGTACTTC,CASSPPYRAPRQETQYF